These 2 T cell receptor beta chains share one sample of origin, sequenced in a study of T cell clonality in common variable immunodeficiency. The data were produced by immunoSEQ multiplex PCR, yet TCRdb's version contains in-frame clones alone and is incomplete. Listed for the sample are around 40,000 clones, none seen a single time. Material: peripheral blood mononuclear cells. The receptors shown here come from a person aged 18 to 69 in good health.

This clone came up many times. Read coverage stops 3 residues before the CDR3 terminus; the germline J gene supplies the remainder. V gene TRBV7-6 combines with J gene TRBJ2-3; 8 bases are shared with TRBD2. The CDR3 loop spans 17 amino acids. Germline V gene lookup returns CDR1 SGHVS and CDR2 FNYEAQ. Germline trimming cut 2 bases from V and 2 bases from J; bases unmatched to any gene: 9. The covered CDR3 bases are TGTGCCAGCAGCTTAATTTTTATCGGGGGGGACACAGATACG. This translates into CASSLIFIGGDTDT. The CDR3 in its entirety is CASSLIFIGGDTDTQYF. Variable domain in full (rest from reference TRBV7-6 and TRBJ2-3): GAGVSQSPRYKVTKRGQDVALRCDPISGHVSLYWYRQALGQGPEFLTYFNYEAQQDKSGLPNDRFSAERPEGSISTLTIQRTEQRDSAMYRCASSLIFIGGDTDTQYFGPGTRLTVL.

This clone was detected only a few times. The CDR3 end is not reached by the read, which stops 3 residues before it; the germline J gene fills it in. Other DNA sequences in the sample encode the same CDR3. V is TRBV7-2 and J is TRBJ1-3; 9 bases are a match to TRBD1. This CDR3 is built from 13 residues. Germline CDR1 is SGHTA and CDR2 is FQGNSA. The sequenced CDR3 bases are TGTGCCAGCAGCTTGCCCAAGGGACAGGGC. Residues: CASSLPKGQG. The full CDR3 protein reads CASSLPKGQGIYF.